These 21 T cell receptor beta chains came from one sample sequenced in a study of cytomegalovirus exposure and HLA in healthy donors. The repertoire was sequenced with immunoSEQ multiplex PCR; TCRdb's copy has only in-frame clones and lacks some. The top ten hold 0.69% of the sample, which has tens of thousands of clones, around 95% seen once. What was sequenced was PBMCs. The receptor source for this set is a woman aged 18-29 years in good health and CMV-seronegative.

The CDR3 here is CASRLGGEGPTNGYTF. As DNA, the CDR3 is TGTGCCAGCAGGCTGGGAGGGGAAGGGCCTACTAACGGCTACACCTTC. The chain carries TRBV7-2 and TRBJ1-2, with D possibly being TRBD1 (5 bases). This CDR3 spans 16 amino acids. V lost 6 bases, J lost 8 bases, and 25 bases lay in between. CDR1 SGHTA and CDR2 FQGNSA come from the germline V gene.

The rearrangement links TRBV6-5 to TRBJ2-7, with D perhaps TRBD2 (6 bases). V lost 6 bases and J lost 5, with 8 bases in between. Germline V gives CDR1 MNHEY, CDR2 SVGAGI. The CDR3 consists of 11 residues. The CDR3 DNA follows: TGTGCCAGCAGCAGGAGGGACGAGCAGTACTTC. The encoded protein is CASSRRDEQYF.

CDR3 in amino acids: CASSVGPGDTGELFF. The CDR3 bases are TGTGCCAGCAGCGTTGGGCCCGGGGACACCGGGGAGCTGTTTTTT. The chain carries TRBV9 and TRBJ2-2; D might be TRBD2 (5 bases). V lost 2 bases to trimming and J lost 3 bases, with 11 bases between them. This CDR3 has 15 residues. CDR1 SGDLS and CDR2 YYNGEE come from the germline V gene.

The CDR3 DNA reads as TGTGCCAGCAGCTTGGGGGGACAGTCTAGCACAGATACGCAGTATTTT. Its translation: CASSLGGQSSTDTQYF. The V gene is TRBV5-4, the J gene TRBJ2-3; 7 bases agree with TRBD1. Per the germline V gene, CDR1 is SGHNT and CDR2 is YYREEE (reference sequence). The CDR3 extends over 16 amino acids. With 0 bases clipped from V and 0 bases from J, the junction kept 4 bases outside the gene matches.

V gene TRBV5-1 combines with J gene TRBJ1-2; possible D gene TRBD1, 5 bases. The germline V gene encodes CDR1 SGHRS and CDR2 YFSETQ. The CDR3 consists of 14 residues. Trimming left V 0 bases short and J 10 bases short, with 16 bases between. This CDR3 reads CASSLGPGNGDYTF. The CDR3 DNA follows: TGCGCCAGCAGCTTGGGTCCAGGGAATGGGGACTACACCTTC.

The genes are TRBV18 and TRBJ2-5, with a weak D call TRBD2 (6 bases). This CDR3 has 15 residues. Germline CDR1 and CDR2: KGHSH and LQKENI. V dropped 4 bases and J dropped 4 bases, with 16 bases sitting between them. This CDR3 reads CASSLWGGSPETQYF. For the CDR3, the DNA is TGTGCCAGCTCACTCTGGGGAGGCAGCCCAGAGACCCAGTACTTC.

V usage is TRBV13 and J usage is TRBJ2-1; possible D gene TRBD2, 6 bases. With 3 bases removed from V and 5 bases from J, the gap between germline ends came to 20 bases. Germline CDR1 and CDR2: PRHDT and FYEKMQ (reference sequence). The CDR3 loop spans 17 amino acids. CDR3 nucleotides: TGTGCCAGCAGCTTCAGGACTACCCGAACGCCGAACAATGAGCAGTTCTTC. As protein: CASSFRTTRTPNNEQFF. Looking up the rest from reference TRBV13 and TRBJ2-1 gives the full variable domain: AAGVIQSPRHLIKEKRETATLKCYPIPRHDTVYWYQQGPGQDPQFLISFYEKMQSDKGSIPDRFSAQQFSDYHSELNMSSLELGDSALYFCASSFRTTRTPNNEQFFGPGTRLTVL.

The chain joins TRBV11-2 to TRBJ2-7; TRBD2 is a possible D gene (6 bases). The CDR3 has 17 amino acids. Trimming shortened V by 2 bases and J by 1 base, and 18 bases separated the two germline ends. Germline values: CDR1 SGHAT, CDR2 FQNNGV. CDR3 DNA sequence: TGTGCCAGCAGCTTACTTCAGACTAGTGTGAAGTCCTACGAGCAGTACTTC. Residues: CASSLLQTSVKSYEQYF.

The genes are TRBV4-1 and TRBJ2-3; 10 nucleotides agree with TRBD2. CDR1 and CDR2 (germline): MGHRA, YSYEKL. With V trimmed by 6 bases and J by 4 bases, 7 bases remained unmatched. The CDR3 length is 15 residues. The CDR3 bases are TGCGCCAGCAGTCGGCTAGCGGGGGCAGCAGATACGCAGTATTTT. Protein: CASSRLAGAADTQYF.

The chain recombines TRBV2 with TRBJ1-2; 8 bases are shared with TRBD1. This CDR3 has 15 amino acids. Looked up from germline, CDR1 is SNHLY and CDR2 is FYNNEI. V lost 5 bases to trimming and J lost 5 bases; unmatched junction nucleotides: 10. The CDR3 is CASSHLTGVGYGYTF. Here the CDR3 DNA reads TGTGCCAGCAGTCATTTGACAGGGGTGGGTTATGGCTACACCTTC.

This chain connects TRBV18 to TRBJ2-7; 7 bases line up with TRBD1. This CDR3 has 15 amino acids. Germline assignment: CDR1 KGHSH and CDR2 LQKENI. Unmatched junction bases numbered 6, after V lost 2 bases and J lost 2 bases. The CDR3: CASSPLQGDAYEQYF. CDR3 nucleotides: TGTGCCAGCTCACCATTGCAGGGGGATGCCTACGAGCAGTACTTC.

The chain has TRBV27 and TRBJ2-7, with 7 bases fitting TRBD1. CDR1 is MNHEY, CDR2 SMNVEV, per germline (reference sequence). V shed 6 bases, J shed 7 bases, and the junction held 12 bases outside the gene matches. The CDR3 is 14 residues long. CDR3 bases: TGTGCCAGCAGCGCGACAGGGCCTGAGGGAGAGCAGTACTTC. Residues: CASSATGPEGEQYF.

V is TRBV6-5 and J is TRBJ2-5; unclear D gene. Germline loops: CDR1 MNHEY, CDR2 SVGAGI. The V and J ends lost 6 bases and 5 bases respectively, with 7 bases between them. The CDR3 contains 11 residues. CDR3 amino acids: CASSSGETQYF. For the CDR3, the DNA is TGTGCCAGCAGCTCCGGTGAGACCCAGTACTTC.

This chain joins TRBV4-3 and TRBJ2-2, with 7 bases matching TRBD1. This CDR3 comprises 16 residues. Germline CDR1 and CDR2: LGHNA and YSLEER. Unmatched junction bases numbered 13, after V lost 7 bases and J lost 5 bases. CDR3 in amino acids: CASTPNPGTDTGELFF. In DNA, the CDR3 is TGCGCCAGCACCCCAAACCCGGGGACAGATACCGGGGAGCTGTTTTTT.

The V and J genes are TRBV7-2 and TRBJ2-5; 16 bases match TRBD2. CDR1 is SGHTA and CDR2 is FQGNSA in the germline V gene. The CDR3 spans 16 residues. The J segment lost 5 bases and the V segment lost 0 bases, leaving 0 bases of the junction unmatched. The CDR3 sequence is CASSLAGLAGGETQYF. The CDR3 DNA is TGTGCCAGCAGCTTAGCGGGACTAGCGGGGGGGGAGACCCAGTACTTC.

The V gene is TRBV28, the J gene TRBJ1-2; D is possibly TRBD1 (6 bases). The V end was cut by 2 bases, the J end by 7 bases, with 14 bases between. The CDR3 is 14 residues long. The germline V gene has CDR1 MDHEN and CDR2 SYDVKM. The CDR3 region is CASSLRSGESGYTF. The CDR3 coding sequence is TGTGCCAGCAGTTTACGTTCAGGGGAGAGTGGCTACACCTTC.

The chain links TRBV28 to TRBJ1-5; TRBD1 agrees at 8 bases. CDR1 and CDR2 (germline): MDHEN, SYDVKM. The CDR3 covers 14 residues. V lost 6 bases, J lost 9 bases, and 10 bases stayed unmatched. This CDR3 is CASRSGQGMRPQHF. In DNA, the CDR3 is TGTGCCAGCAGATCCGGACAGGGTATGAGGCCCCAGCATTTT.

V is TRBV7-6 and J is TRBJ2-7; perhaps TRBD2 as D (5 bases). Germline V gene sequence: CDR1 SGHVS, CDR2 FNYEAQ. V lost 1 base, J lost 3 bases, and 13 bases lay in between. The CDR3 is 15 amino acids. CDR3 residues: CASSLGEPAVYEQYF. Here the CDR3 DNA reads TGTGCCAGCAGCTTAGGGGAGCCAGCCGTCTACGAGCAGTACTTC.

This chain joins TRBV27 and TRBJ1-1; a possible D gene is TRBD1 (6 bases). The CDR3 covers 18 residues. The ends were cut back, 1 base at V and 1 base at J, with 19 bases in the middle. In germline, CDR1 is MNHEY, CDR2 SMNVEV (reference sequence). The CDR3 spells CASSLLSGWTERNTEAFF. The CDR3 DNA sequence: TGTGCCAGCAGTTTATTAAGCGGTTGGACAGAACGGAACACTGAAGCTTTCTTT.

This clone was seen only once. The chain employs TRBV5-1 and TRBJ2-5; D gene uncertain. The CDR3 has 13 residues. Per the germline V gene, CDR1 is SGHRS and CDR2 is YFSETQ. The V end lost 0 bases, the J end lost 3 bases, and 6 bases lay between the germline ends. The CDR3: CASSLAVEETQYF. The CDR3, as DNA: TGCGCCAGCAGCTTGGCGGTAGAAGAGACCCAGTACTTC.

This clone was detected once. V usage is TRBV5-1 and J usage is TRBJ2-7; maybe TRBD2 (6 bases). V lost 5 bases to trimming and J lost 2 bases, with 14 bases between them. Germline V lookup: CDR1 SGHRS, CDR2 YFSETQ. The CDR3 consists of 14 residues. The CDR3, as DNA: TGCGCCAGCAGGTCCGGGAGAGCCCCCTACGAGCAGTACTTC. Amino acids: CASRSGRAPYEQYF.